This TCR beta chain was retrieved from a study of monozygotic twins with inflammatory bowel disease (dated by TCRdb to between 2017 and 2020). For the study in its entirety: The complete study included 28 monozygotic twin pairs: 19 IBD-discordant Danish pairs and nine German pairs, of which four were IBD-concordant and five were IBD-discordant. The search for disease-associated traits relied mainly on comparing IBD patients with their genetically identical healthy co-twins within discordant pairs. Each individual had, on average, about 151 000 unique TCRalpha sequences and 181 000 unique TCRbeta sequences available for analysis.

From each donor, an approximately 2.5 ml peripheral blood sample was collected into PAXgene tubes and stored at -80 degrees C. Without T cell sorting, total RNA was isolated from whole blood using the PAXgene blood miRNA kit on an automated QIAcube. Peripheral blood from monozygotic twin pairs, either concordant or discordant for inflammatory bowel disease, underwent deep TCRalpha and TCRbeta repertoire profiling that used unique molecular barcoding. Smoking habits were recorded for all twin pairs, with individuals classified as current, former or never smokers. Broad study findings and their caveats: Because patients were on differing immunosuppressive treatments, the repertoires may have picked up extra background noise and inter-individual variability. Fewer clonotypes were shared with other individuals by IBD patients than by healthy twins, most markedly in patients showing signs of disease activity. No single strong signal or clonotype linked to IBD turned up in the results, so the idea that one exists was not supported. The analysis was unable to tell different T cell subtypes apart. Repertoire similarity did not differ between concordant and discordant twins, possibly due to limited statistical power. Measured by the inverse Simpson index, TCRbeta repertoire diversity was lower in IBD patients than in their healthy co-twins.

CDR1 and CDR2 were assigned from the germline V gene as SGHTA and FQGNSA. Including the terminal cysteine and phenylalanine, the CDR3 comprises 15 residues. No coding sequence is recorded. The library was prepared using 5' RACE. Each TCR library was prepared from roughly 3.5 ug of total RNA. For each sample, cDNA synthesis with SMARTScribe reverse transcriptase was split into eight separate reactions. Unique molecular identifiers containing a 6-nucleotide sample barcode were introduced through template switching during cDNA synthesis. TCRalpha and TCRbeta cDNA was amplified in two nested PCRs of 16 and 9 cycles, and bead purification was carried out after each PCR. Before amplification, the cDNA was both treated with uracil DNA-glycosylase and purified with the QIAquick PCR purification kit. The second PCR added Illumina TruSeq-compatible adapters along with sample-specific barcodes. Library quality and concentration were checked on TapeStation and Qubit, and libraries were pooled at around 5 ng each. Pooled libraries were sequenced on an Illumina HiSeq2500 single-index Rapid Run with 2 x 100 bp reads and custom sequencing primers. On the authors' methods: MiGEC version 1.2.6 was used for UMI-based consensus assembly, which corrected PCR and sequencing errors. V(D)J alignment, clonotype assembly and CDR3 extraction were performed with MiXCR version 2.1.1. To normalise gene usage, clonotype sharing and MAIT/NKT TCR abundance, the analysis used the top 1000, 10 000 and 20 000 clonotypes per sample. After downsampling to 27 000 UMIs, diversity was calculated as the inverse Simpson index using the vegan R package. Paired Mann-Whitney U tests were applied to discordant twin pairs, with Benjamini-Hochberg correction for multiple testing. TCRdb reprocessed the reads into one record per CDR3 protein sequence, lacking DNA. TCRdb, rather than the study authors, made the V and J calls. The sample table gives about 300,000 distinct CDR3 sequences. 5.6% of the sample goes to the ten largest clones.

Concerning this clonotype itself: Its recognized antigen is unknown.

The source material was blood. The V gene is TRBV7-2 and the J gene is TRBJ2-1; no DNA is available, so the TRBD1 call from TCRdb remains unchecked. The source is a human donor with ulcerative colitis or Crohn's disease, or a healthy co-twin of an affected twin (not recorded which). The CDR3 region reads CASSFYDRDRVEQFF. With the rest looked up from the reference TRBV7-2 and TRBJ2-1 genes rather than sequenced, the full variable domain is GAGVSQSPSNKVTEKGKDVELRCDPISGHTALYWYRQSLGQGLEFLIYFQGNSAPDKSGLPSDRFSAERTGGSVSTLTIQRTQQEDSAVYLCASSFYDRDRVEQFFGPGTRLTVL.